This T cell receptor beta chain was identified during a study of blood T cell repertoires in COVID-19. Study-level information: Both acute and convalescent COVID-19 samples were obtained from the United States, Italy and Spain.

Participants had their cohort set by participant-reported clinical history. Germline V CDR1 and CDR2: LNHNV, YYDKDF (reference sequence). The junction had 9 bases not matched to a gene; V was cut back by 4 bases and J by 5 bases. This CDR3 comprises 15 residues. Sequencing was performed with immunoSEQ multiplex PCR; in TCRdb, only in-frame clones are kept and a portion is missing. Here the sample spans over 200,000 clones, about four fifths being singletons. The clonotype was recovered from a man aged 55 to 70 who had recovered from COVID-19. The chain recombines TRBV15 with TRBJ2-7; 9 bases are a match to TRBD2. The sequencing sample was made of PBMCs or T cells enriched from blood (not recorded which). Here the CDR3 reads CATSNPGLAAHEQYF. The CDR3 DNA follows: TGTGCCACCAGCAACCCGGGACTAGCTGCTCACGAGCAGTACTTC.